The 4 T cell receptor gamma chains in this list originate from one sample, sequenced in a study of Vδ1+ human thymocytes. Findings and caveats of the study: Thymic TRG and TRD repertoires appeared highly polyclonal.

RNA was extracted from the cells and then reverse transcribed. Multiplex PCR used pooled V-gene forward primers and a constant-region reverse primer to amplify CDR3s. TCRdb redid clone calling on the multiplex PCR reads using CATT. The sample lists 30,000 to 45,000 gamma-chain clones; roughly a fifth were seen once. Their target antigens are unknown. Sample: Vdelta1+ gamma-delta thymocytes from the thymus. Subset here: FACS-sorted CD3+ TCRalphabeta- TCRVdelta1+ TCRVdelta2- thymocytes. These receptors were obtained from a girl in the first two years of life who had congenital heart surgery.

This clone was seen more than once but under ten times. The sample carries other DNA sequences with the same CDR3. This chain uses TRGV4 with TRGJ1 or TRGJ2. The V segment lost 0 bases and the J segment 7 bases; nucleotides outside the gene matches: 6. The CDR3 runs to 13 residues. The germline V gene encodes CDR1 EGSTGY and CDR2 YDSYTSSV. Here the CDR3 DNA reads TGTGCCACCTGGGATGGGCCATGGTATAAGAAACTCTTT. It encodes CATWDGPWYKKLF.

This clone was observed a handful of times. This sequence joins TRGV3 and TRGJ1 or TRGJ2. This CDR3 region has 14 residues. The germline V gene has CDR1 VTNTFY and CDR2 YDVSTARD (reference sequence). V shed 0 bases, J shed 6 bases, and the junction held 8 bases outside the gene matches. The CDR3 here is CATWDRHSSYKKLF. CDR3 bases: TGTGCCACCTGGGACAGGCATAGTAGTTATAAGAAACTCTTT.

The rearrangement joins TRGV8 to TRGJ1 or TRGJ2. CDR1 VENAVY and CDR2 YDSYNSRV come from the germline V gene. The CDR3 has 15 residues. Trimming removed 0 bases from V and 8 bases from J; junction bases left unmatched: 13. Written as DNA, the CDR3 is TGTGCCACCTGGGATAGGCCACCCTATAGGCATAAGAAACTCTTT. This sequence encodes CATWDRPPYRHKKLF.

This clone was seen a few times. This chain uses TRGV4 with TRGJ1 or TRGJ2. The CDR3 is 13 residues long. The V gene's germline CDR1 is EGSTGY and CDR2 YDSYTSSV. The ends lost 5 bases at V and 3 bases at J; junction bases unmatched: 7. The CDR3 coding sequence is TGTGCCACCTGGGGTGATAGTTATTATAAGAAACTCTTT. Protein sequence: CATWGDSYYKKLF.